This T cell receptor (beta chain) comes out of a study of control samples from healthy donors and cancer patients. TCRdb keeps only in-frame clones here, not all; method: immunoSEQ multiplex PCR. The sample lists more than 85,000 clones, 90% occurring once. The CDR3 extends over 17 amino acids. CDR1 is SGHRS and CDR2 is YFSETQ in the germline V gene. The V and J ends lost 0 bases and 9 bases, in that order; junction bases with no gene match: 10. The sample consisted of blood. The chain recombines TRBV5-1 with TRBJ2-1; 12 nucleotides agree with TRBD1. The sequence was collected from a human donor in good health. The donor label of this sample is uncertain. Here the CDR3 DNA reads TGCGCCAGCAGCTTGGCCGGGGACAGGGGGCGTACCGGTGAGCAGTTCTTC. Translating gives CASSLAGDRGRTGEQFF.